These 17 T cell receptor beta chains came from one sample sequenced in a study of blood T cells in healthy people across ages. Then a second PCR, running about 6 to 12 cycles, was carried out with a sample-barcoded 5' primer and a J-beta primer mix. TCRdb called the 5' RACE reads again in MiXCR, with one record for every CDR3 protein. The sample holds 1.5 million to 2 million distinct CDR3 sequences, 49% seen once. Sequenced material: blood. These receptors came from a woman in her forties in good health.

The chain links TRBV7-2 to TRBJ2-7; D remains unclear. This CDR3 is 15 amino acids long. CDR1 and CDR2 (germline): SGHTA, FQGNSA. V was cut by 2 bases and J by 7 bases, with 18 bases left in between. CDR3: CASSLTGPSYNEQYF. As DNA, the CDR3 is TGTGCCAGCAGCTTAACGGGCCCCAGCTACAATGAGCAGTACTTC. Full variable domain (rest looked up from reference TRBV7-2 and TRBJ2-7): GAGVSQSPSNKVTEKGKDVELRCDPISGHTALYWYRQSLGQGLEFLIYFQGNSAPDKSGLPSDRFSAERTGGSVSTLTIQRTQQEDSAVYLCASSLTGPSYNEQYFGPGTRLTVT.

V gene TRBV20-1 combines with J gene TRBJ1-1, with D hard to call. V was trimmed by 5 bases and J by 1 base, leaving 14 bases between them. The CDR3 is made up of 14 amino acids. Germline-derived CDR1 and CDR2 are DFQATT and SNEGSKA (reference sequence). The CDR3 here is CSARRGAGNTEAFF. CDR3 DNA: TGCAGTGCTCGTCGAGGAGCCGGGAACACTGAAGCTTTCTTT.

The V gene is TRBV14, the J gene TRBJ2-3, with D uncertain. CDR1 SGHDN and CDR2 FVKESK come from the germline V gene. Deletions cut 4 bases from V and 11 bases from J, with 10 bases between. The CDR3 sequence is 11 residues long. DNA for the CDR3: TGTGCCAGCAGCCGGGATAAGGTGCAGTATTTT. Residues: CASSRDKVQYF.

There are a few counts of this clonotype. This chain connects TRBV7-6 to TRBJ2-5; D uncertain. CDR1 SGHVS and CDR2 FNYEAQ come from the germline V gene. V lost 1 base, J lost 7 bases, and 13 bases lay in between. The CDR3 is 14 amino acids. The CDR3 spells CASSLVRVGATQYF. CDR3 DNA sequence: TGTGCCAGCAGCTTAGTAAGGGTCGGAGCGACCCAGTACTTC.

The chain combines TRBV7-2 with TRBJ2-1; D ambiguous. CDR1 is SGHTA, CDR2 FQGNSA, per germline. This CDR3 is 13 amino acids long. Trimming cost V 5 bases and J 10 bases, with 15 bases left between them. The CDR3 protein is CASSVEISYEQFF. CDR3 nucleotides: TGTGCCAGCAGCGTGGAGATCTCCTACGAGCAGTTCTTC.

This clonotype was picked up a small number of times. The CDR3 nucleotides read TGTGCCAGCAGCGTAGGGTCTGGACTCCAGACCGAAGAGACCCAGTACTTC. This encodes CASSVGSGLQTEETQYF. The gene calls are TRBV9 and TRBJ2-5, with D possibly TRBD2 on 5 matching bases. Between the trimmed V and J ends, which lost 0 bases and 3 bases, there was a span of 18 bases. Looked up from germline, CDR1 is SGDLS and CDR2 is YYNGEE. The CDR3 is 17 residues long.

The V call is TRBV10-2, the J call TRBJ2-6, with TRBD2 matching over 7 bases. Trimming cost V 3 bases and J 4 bases; bases outside gene matches: 9. Germline values: CDR1 WSHSY, CDR2 SAAADI. The CDR3 has 17 amino acids. CDR3 nucleotides: TGCGCCAGCAGTGATTTTGGGGGGGGTGCGGGGGCCAACGTCCTGACTTTC. It encodes CASSDFGGGAGANVLTF.

This clonotype occurred a few times. The genes are TRBV11-2 and TRBJ2-5; D possibly corresponds to TRBD1 (7 bases). CDR1 and CDR2 (germline): SGHAT, FQNNGV. This CDR3 is built from 14 residues. The germline V and J ends were trimmed by 5 bases and 4 bases, with 14 bases remaining between them. The CDR3 region is CASSPNRGGETQYF. Here the CDR3 DNA reads TGTGCCAGCAGCCCGAACAGGGGAGGAGAGACCCAGTACTTC.

The chain uses TRBV27 and TRBJ2-7, with 8 bases aligning to TRBD2. V dropped 6 bases and J dropped 0; count of bases not matched to a gene: 7. The length of the CDR3 is 15 residues. CDR1 is MNHEY and CDR2 is SMNVEV in the germline V gene (reference sequence). CDR3 sequence reads: CASRAAGGSSYEQYF. Written as DNA, the CDR3 is TGTGCCAGCAGAGCTGCGGGGGGAAGCTCCTACGAGCAGTACTTC.

On this clonotype: A read error may be the cause here, since a much bigger clone is one base away. The chain couples TRBV12-3 or TRBV12-4 to TRBJ2-7; perhaps TRBD1 as D (6 bases). Trimming took off 4 bases at V and 2 bases at J, with 12 bases between the two ends. This CDR3 has 14 amino acids. In DNA, the CDR3 is TGTGCCAGCAGTTCAGGGGTAGGCCCCTACGAGCAGTACTTC. Translation: CASSSGVGPYEQYF.

This rearrangement joins TRBV7-2 to TRBJ1-2, with D possibly being TRBD1 (6 bases). Trimming shortened V by 1 base and J by 8 bases, and 23 bases separated the two germline ends. The germline gives CDR1 SGHTA, CDR2 FQGNSA. CDR3 size: 17 residues. CDR3 amino acids: CASSLVGAVQVLRGYTF. CDR3 nucleotide sequence: TGTGCCAGCAGCTTAGTGGGGGCGGTCCAGGTCCTGAGAGGCTACACCTTC.

This clonotype has only a few counts. The CDR3 bases are TGTGCCAGCAGCTTAGCGGACCTAAACGGGAATACGCAGTATTTT. The encoded protein is CASSLADLNGNTQYF. The J gene is TRBJ2-3, the V gene TRBV7-2, with TRBD2 as a possible D gene (5 bases). Germline loops: CDR1 SGHTA, CDR2 FQGNSA. The V and J ends lost 0 bases and 7 bases respectively, with 14 bases between them. The length of the CDR3 is 15 residues.

The gene calls are TRBV24-1 and TRBJ1-2, with 12 nucleotides matching TRBD1. Germline V CDR1 and CDR2: KGHDR, SFDVKD. The CDR3 is made up of 12 amino acids. Losses at the gene ends were 9 bases for V and 8 bases for J; bases not matched to a gene: 3. Written as DNA, the CDR3 is TGTGCCACCGGGGACAGGGGGCGAGGCTACACCTTC. Its protein is CATGDRGRGYTF.

The V and J genes are TRBV20-1 and TRBJ1-2; possibly TRBD1 for D (6 bases). Between the trimmed V and J ends, which lost 4 bases and 8 bases, there was a span of 17 bases. Per germline, CDR1 DFQATT and CDR2 SNEGSKA (reference sequence). This CDR3 comprises 13 residues. In DNA form, the CDR3 reads TGCAGTGCTAAGGGCAGGGGCACGTGGGGCTACACCTTC. Its protein product is CSAKGRGTWGYTF.

This clonotype was observed a handful of times. The V gene is TRBV24-1, the J gene TRBJ2-5; TRBD1 matches at 7 bases. The CDR3 is made up of 15 amino acids. V lost 4 bases, J lost 5 bases, and 9 bases stayed unmatched. Germline CDR1 reads KGHDR; CDR2 reads SFDVKD. The CDR3 reads CATSDIIQGRETQYF. In DNA form, the CDR3 reads TGTGCCACCAGTGACATAATACAGGGGCGGGAGACCCAGTACTTC.

This clonotype was seen a handful of times. The CDR3 protein is CSAPTSLAGGREQFF. CDR3 in DNA: TGCAGTGCCCCCACTTCCCTAGCGGGGGGGCGTGAGCAGTTCTTC. This chain connects TRBV20-1 to TRBJ2-1, with 12 bases aligning to TRBD2. The CDR3 length is 15 residues. V dropped 6 bases and J dropped 9; count of bases not matched to a gene: 12. Germline V gene lookup returns CDR1 DFQATT and CDR2 SNEGSKA (reference sequence).

The V gene is TRBV20-1, the J gene TRBJ1-2; 8 nucleotides match TRBD1. Trimming removed 2 bases from V and 3 bases from J; junction bases left unmatched: 5. The CDR3 is 14 amino acids. Germline V CDR1 and CDR2: DFQATT, SNEGSKA (reference sequence). The chain's CDR3 is CSARSGGADYGYTF. For the CDR3, the DNA is TGCAGTGCTAGATCAGGGGGCGCGGACTATGGCTACACCTTC.